This T cell receptor beta chain derives from a study of Graves' ophthalmopathy and Graves' hyperthyroidism. Findings and caveats of the study: This model predicted ophthalmopathy progression (sensitivity 60% to 71%, specificity around 72%). A 13-signature model separated ophthalmopathy from stable hyperthyroidism, reaching around 88% sensitivity and roughly 84% specificity cross-validated.

Beta-chain TCR CDR3 regions were amplified from RNA transcripts. Second-round multiplex PCR came after a first-round RT-PCR that employed HTBI primers. TCRdb fed the multiplex PCR reads into MiXCR, producing one record per CDR3 protein. The table records around 1,000,000 distinct CDR3 sequences, less than 45% of them present only once. Germline loops: CDR1 MNHNY, CDR2 SVGAGI (reference sequence). The V end lost 7 bases, the J end lost 3 bases, and 13 bases lay between the germline ends. The CDR3 is made up of 14 amino acids. This clonotype has just a few counts. Its target is unknown. The source is an adult man with Graves' hyperthyroidism. The chain joins TRBV6-6 to TRBJ1-5, with a possible D match to TRBD1 (5 bases). Sample: peripheral blood or thyroid tissue (not recorded which). CDR3: CASISPGHNQPQHF. CDR3 coding DNA: TGTGCCAGCATTTCCCCGGGGCACAATCAGCCCCAGCATTTT.